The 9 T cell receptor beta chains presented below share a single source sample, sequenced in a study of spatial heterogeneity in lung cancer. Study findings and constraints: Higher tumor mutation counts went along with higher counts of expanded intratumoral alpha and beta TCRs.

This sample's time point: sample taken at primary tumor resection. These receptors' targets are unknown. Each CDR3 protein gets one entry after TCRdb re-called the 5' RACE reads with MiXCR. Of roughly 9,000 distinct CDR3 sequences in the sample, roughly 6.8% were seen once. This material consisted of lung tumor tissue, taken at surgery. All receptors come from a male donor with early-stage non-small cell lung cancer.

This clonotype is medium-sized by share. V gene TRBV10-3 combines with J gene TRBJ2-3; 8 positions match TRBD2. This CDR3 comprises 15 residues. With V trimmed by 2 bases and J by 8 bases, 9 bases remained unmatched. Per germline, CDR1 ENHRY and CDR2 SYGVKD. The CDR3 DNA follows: TGTGCCATCAGTGAGCCAAGGCGGGAGGTTGGTACGCAGTATTTT. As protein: CAISEPRREVGTQYF.

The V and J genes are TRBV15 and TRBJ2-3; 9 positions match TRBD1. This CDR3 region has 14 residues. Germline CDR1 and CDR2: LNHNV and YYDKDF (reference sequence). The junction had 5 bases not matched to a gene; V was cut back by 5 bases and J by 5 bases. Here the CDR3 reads CATSRGQGKDTQYF. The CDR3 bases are TGTGCCACCAGCCGGGGACAGGGAAAAGATACGCAGTATTTT.

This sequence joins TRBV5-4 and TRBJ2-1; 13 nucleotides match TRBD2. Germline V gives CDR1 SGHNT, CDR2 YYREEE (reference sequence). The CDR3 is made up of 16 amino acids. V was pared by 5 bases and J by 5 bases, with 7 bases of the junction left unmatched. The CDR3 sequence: CASRPTSGGADNEQFF. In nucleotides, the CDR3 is TGTGCCAGCAGGCCTACTAGCGGGGGGGCTGACAATGAGCAGTTCTTC.

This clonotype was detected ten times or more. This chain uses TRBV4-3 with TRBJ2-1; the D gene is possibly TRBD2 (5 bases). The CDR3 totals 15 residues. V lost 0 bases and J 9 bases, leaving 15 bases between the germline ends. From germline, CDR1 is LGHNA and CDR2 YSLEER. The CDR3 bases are TGCGCCAGCAGCCAAGAAAGAGAGGGTGTCGGTGAGCAGTTCTTC. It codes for CASSQEREGVGEQFF.

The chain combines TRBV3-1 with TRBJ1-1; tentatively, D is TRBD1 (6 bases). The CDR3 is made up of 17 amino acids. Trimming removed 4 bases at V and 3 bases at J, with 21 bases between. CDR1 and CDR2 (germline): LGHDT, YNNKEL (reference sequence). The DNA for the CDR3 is TGTGCCAGCAGCCGCGACCTAGATTGGGGGCTTGACACTGAAGCTTTCTTT. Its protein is CASSRDLDWGLDTEAFF.

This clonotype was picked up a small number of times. This chain's CDR3 is CATSDTFDHEQYF. CDR3 bases: TGTGCCACCAGTGATACGTTTGACCACGAGCAGTACTTC. The chain carries TRBV24-1 and TRBJ2-7; D gene unclear. Trimming cost V 3 bases and J 5 bases, with 10 bases left between them. Germline V gives CDR1 KGHDR, CDR2 SFDVKD. This CDR3 comprises 13 residues.

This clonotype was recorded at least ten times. CDR3 nucleotides: TGTGCCAGCGGAGCGGGGGTGACGTACCAAGAGACCCAGTACTTC. The encoded protein is CASGAGVTYQETQYF. This rearrangement joins TRBV28 to TRBJ2-5, with 8 bases aligning to TRBD2. Germline trimming cut 8 bases from V and 0 bases from J; bases unmatched to any gene: 8. The CDR3 has 15 amino acids. Germline loops: CDR1 MDHEN, CDR2 SYDVKM.

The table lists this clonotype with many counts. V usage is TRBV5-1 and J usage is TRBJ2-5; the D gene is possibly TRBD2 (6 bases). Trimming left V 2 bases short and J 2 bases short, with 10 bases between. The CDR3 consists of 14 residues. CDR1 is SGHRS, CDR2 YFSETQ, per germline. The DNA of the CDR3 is TGCGCCAGCAGCTTCGGGGACTCTCAAGAGACCCAGTACTTC. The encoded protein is CASSFGDSQETQYF.

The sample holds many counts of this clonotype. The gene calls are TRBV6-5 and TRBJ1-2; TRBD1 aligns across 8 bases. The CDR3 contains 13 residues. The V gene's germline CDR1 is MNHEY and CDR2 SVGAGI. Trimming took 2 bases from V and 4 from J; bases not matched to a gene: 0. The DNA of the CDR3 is TGTGCCAGCAGTTACGACAGGGGCTATGGCTACACCTTC. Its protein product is CASSYDRGYGYTF.